A selection of T cell receptor beta chains follows, all from one sample in a study of blood T cell repertoires in COVID-19. The table came from immunoSEQ multiplex PCR; TCRdb's copy has only in-frame clones and leaves some out. The repertoire has under 300,000 clones, roughly 89% of them found once; the top ten carry 1.7%. Sequences were obtained from PBMCs or T cells enriched from blood (not recorded which). These receptors came from a woman aged 35 to 49 who had recovered from COVID-19. Both conserved end residues are part of each CDR3. D genes are given only for firm matches. Clone size, where shown, is once, few, many, or a class for clones that have expanded.

d_gene: TRBD1
v_gene: TRBV6-5
abundance: few
j_gene: TRBJ1-6
CDR3nt: TGTGCCAGCCGCAGTACGGGACAGGGCTTATCACCCCTCCACTTT
CDR3aa: CASRSTGQGLSPLHF

d_gene: NA
v_gene: TRBV6-5
abundance: NA
j_gene: TRBJ2-7
CDR3nt: TGTGCCAGCAGTTCCCCGGGGTCCAATACCTACGAGCAGTACTTC
CDR3aa: CASSSPGSNTYEQYF

d_gene: NA
v_gene: TRBV6-2/TRBV6-3
abundance: NA
j_gene: TRBJ2-3
CDR3nt: TGTGCCAGCGGCCCTGCGCGACTAATAACAGATACGCAGTATTTT
CDR3aa: CASGPARLITDTQYF

d_gene: NA
v_gene: TRBV6-5
abundance: NA
j_gene: TRBJ1-5
CDR3nt: TGTGCCAGCAGTTACGTCAGGGGCCGGGAGCCCCAGCATTTT
CDR3aa: CASSYVRGREPQHF

d_gene: TRBD2
v_gene: TRBV9
abundance: NA
j_gene: TRBJ2-1
CDR3nt: TGTGCCAGCACAACTAGCGGGAACTCCTACAATGAGCAGTTCTTC
CDR3aa: CASTTSGNSYNEQFF

d_gene: TRBD1
v_gene: TRBV6-5
abundance: once
j_gene: TRBJ1-2
CDR3nt: TGTGCCAGCAGCCCGAACAGGGGATACGGCTACACCTTC
CDR3aa: CASSPNRGYGYTF

d_gene: TRBD2
v_gene: TRBV9
abundance: NA
j_gene: TRBJ2-3
CDR3nt: TGTGCCAGCAGTGATAGGACTAGCGGGAGGGTGGATACGCAGTATTTT
CDR3aa: CASSDRTSGRVDTQYF

d_gene: NA
v_gene: TRBV30
abundance: NA
j_gene: TRBJ1-2
CDR3nt: TGTGCCTGGAGTGTACAACAGGGAAGCAGCTACACCTTC
CDR3aa: CAWSVQQGSSYTF

d_gene: NA
v_gene: TRBV19
abundance: NA
j_gene: TRBJ1-1
CDR3nt: TGTGCCAGTAGTATAGATCCCGGTTTGGGGGCGAAGGCTTTCTTT
CDR3aa: CASSIDPGLGAKAFF

d_gene: NA
v_gene: TRBV7-2
abundance: NA
j_gene: TRBJ2-7
CDR3nt: TGTGCCAGCAGCTTAGACAGGGCCGGGGAGCAGTACTTC
CDR3aa: CASSLDRAGEQYF

d_gene: NA
v_gene: TRBV24-1
abundance: NA
j_gene: TRBJ1-2
CDR3nt: TGTGCCACCAAGGAAGGGGAACCCAACTATGGCTACACCTTC
CDR3aa: CATKEGEPNYGYTF

d_gene: TRBD2
v_gene: TRBV27
abundance: NA
j_gene: TRBJ2-1
CDR3nt: TGTGCCAGCAGGCCCGGGACAGCGGGAGGTTGGGACGACAATGAGCAGTTCTTC
CDR3aa: CASRPGTAGGWDDNEQFF